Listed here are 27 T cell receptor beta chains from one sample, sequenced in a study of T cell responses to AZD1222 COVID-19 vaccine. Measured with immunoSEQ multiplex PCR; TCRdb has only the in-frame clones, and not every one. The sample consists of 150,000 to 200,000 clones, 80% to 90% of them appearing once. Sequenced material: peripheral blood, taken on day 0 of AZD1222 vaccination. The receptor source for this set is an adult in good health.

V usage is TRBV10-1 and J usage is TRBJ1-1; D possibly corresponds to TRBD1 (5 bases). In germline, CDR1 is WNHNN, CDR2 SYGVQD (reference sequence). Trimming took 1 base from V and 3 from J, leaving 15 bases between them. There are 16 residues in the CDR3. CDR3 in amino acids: CASSELRGGTYTEAFF. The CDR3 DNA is TGCGCCAGCAGTGAGTTGCGGGGGGGGACGTACACTGAAGCTTTCTTT.

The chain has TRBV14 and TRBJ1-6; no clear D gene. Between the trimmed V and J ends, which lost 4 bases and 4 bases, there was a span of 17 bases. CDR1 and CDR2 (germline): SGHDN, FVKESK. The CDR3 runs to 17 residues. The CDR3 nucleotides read TGTGCCAGCAGCCTGTCCGGGTCATACATTTATAATTCACCCCTCCACTTT. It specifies CASSLSGSYIYNSPLHF. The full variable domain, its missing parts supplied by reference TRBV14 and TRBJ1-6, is EAGVTQFPSHSVIEKGQTVTLRCDPISGHDNLYWYRRVMGKEIKFLLHFVKESKQDESGMPNNRFLAERTGGTYSTLKVQPAELEDSGVYFCASSLSGSYIYNSPLHFGNGTRLTVT.

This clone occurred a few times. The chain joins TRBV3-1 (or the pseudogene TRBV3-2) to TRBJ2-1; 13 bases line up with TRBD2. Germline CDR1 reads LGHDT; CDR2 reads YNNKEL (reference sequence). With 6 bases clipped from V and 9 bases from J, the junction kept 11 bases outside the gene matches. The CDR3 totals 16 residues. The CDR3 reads CASSSGTSGTRGEQFF. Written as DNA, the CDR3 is TGTGCCAGCAGTTCCGGGACTAGCGGGACCCGAGGTGAGCAGTTCTTC.

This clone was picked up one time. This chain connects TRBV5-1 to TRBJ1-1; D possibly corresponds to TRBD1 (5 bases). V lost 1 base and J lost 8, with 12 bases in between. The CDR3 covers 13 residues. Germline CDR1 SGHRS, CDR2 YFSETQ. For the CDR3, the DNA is TGCGCCAGCAGCTTGAATAGGGGTTGGGAAGCTTTCTTT. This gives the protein CASSLNRGWEAFF.

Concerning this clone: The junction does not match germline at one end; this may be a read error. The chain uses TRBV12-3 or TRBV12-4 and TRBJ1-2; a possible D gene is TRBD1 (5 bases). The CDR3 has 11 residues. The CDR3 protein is CASIPGQAALF. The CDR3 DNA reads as TGTGCCAGCATCCCGGGGCAGGCGGCCCTTTTC.

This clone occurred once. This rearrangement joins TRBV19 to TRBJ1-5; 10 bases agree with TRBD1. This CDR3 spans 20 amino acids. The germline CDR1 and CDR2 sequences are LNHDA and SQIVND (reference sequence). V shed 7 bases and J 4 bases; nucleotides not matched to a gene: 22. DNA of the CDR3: TGTGCCAGTAAATCCCCGGTGGGGACAGGGGACTTTGGGGTAAATCAGCCCCAGCATTTT. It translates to CASKSPVGTGDFGVNQPQHF.

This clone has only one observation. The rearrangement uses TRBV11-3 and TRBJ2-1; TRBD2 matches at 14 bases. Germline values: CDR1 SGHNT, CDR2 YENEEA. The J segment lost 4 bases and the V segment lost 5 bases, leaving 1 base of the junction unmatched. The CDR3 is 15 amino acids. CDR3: CASSRTSGGYNEQFF. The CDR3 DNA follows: TGTGCCAGCAGCCGGACTAGCGGGGGGTACAATGAGCAGTTCTTC.

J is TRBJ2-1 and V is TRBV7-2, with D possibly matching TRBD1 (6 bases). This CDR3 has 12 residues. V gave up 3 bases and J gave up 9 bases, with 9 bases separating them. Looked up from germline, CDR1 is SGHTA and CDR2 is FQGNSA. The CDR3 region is CASSFLGGEQFF. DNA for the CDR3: TGTGCCAGCAGCTTCCTAGGGGGTGAGCAGTTCTTC. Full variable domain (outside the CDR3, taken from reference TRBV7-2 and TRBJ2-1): GAGVSQSPSNKVTEKGKDVELRCDPISGHTALYWYRQSLGQGLEFLIYFQGNSAPDKSGLPSDRFSAERTGGSVSTLTIQRTQQEDSAVYLCASSFLGGEQFFGPGTRLTVL.

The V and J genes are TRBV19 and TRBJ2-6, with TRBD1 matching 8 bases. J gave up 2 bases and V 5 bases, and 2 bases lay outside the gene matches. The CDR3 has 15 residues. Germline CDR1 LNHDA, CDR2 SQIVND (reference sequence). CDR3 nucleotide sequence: TGTGCCAGTAGTGTGACAGGGGCTGGGGCCAACGTCCTGACTTTC. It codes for CASSVTGAGANVLTF. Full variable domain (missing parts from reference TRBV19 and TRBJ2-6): DGGITQSPKYLFRKEGQNVTLSCEQNLNHDAMYWYRQDPGQGLRLIYYSQIVNDFQKGDIAEGYSVSREKKESFPLTVTSAQKNPTAFYLCASSVTGAGANVLTFGAGSRLTVL.

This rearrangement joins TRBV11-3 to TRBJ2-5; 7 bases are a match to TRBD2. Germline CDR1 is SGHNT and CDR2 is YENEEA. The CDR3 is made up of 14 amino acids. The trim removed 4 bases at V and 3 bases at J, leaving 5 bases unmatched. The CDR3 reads CASSSGLGEETQYF. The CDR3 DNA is TGTGCCAGCAGCTCCGGACTAGGCGAAGAGACCCAGTACTTC.

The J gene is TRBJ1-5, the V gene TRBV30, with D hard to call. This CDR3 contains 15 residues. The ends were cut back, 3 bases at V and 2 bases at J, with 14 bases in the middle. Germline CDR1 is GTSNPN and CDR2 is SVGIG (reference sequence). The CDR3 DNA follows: TGTGCCTGGAGGAGACAAGGGATGGGCAATCAGCCCCAGCATTTT. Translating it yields CAWRRQGMGNQPQHF.

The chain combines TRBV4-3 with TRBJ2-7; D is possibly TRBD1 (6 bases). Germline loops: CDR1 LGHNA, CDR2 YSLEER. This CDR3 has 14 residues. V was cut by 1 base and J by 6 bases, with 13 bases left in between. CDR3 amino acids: CASSQGLGAFEQYF. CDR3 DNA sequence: TGCGCCAGCAGCCAAGGGTTGGGGGCCTTCGAGCAGTACTTC.

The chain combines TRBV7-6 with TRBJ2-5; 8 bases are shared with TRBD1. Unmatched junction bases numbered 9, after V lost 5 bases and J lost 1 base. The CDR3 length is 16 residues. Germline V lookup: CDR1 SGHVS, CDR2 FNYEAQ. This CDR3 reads CASSQTKGQGQETQYF. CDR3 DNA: TGTGCCAGCAGCCAAACTAAAGGACAGGGCCAAGAGACCCAGTACTTC.

The DNA for the CDR3 is TGCGCCAGCAGCGATATAGCCGGGACTAGCGGTCCCTACGAGCAGTACTTC. Residues: CASSDIAGTSGPYEQYF. The chain carries TRBV5-1 and TRBJ2-7; 11 nucleotides match TRBD2. Germline assignment: CDR1 SGHRS and CDR2 YFSETQ. V lost 4 bases, J lost 2 bases, and 11 bases stayed unmatched. The CDR3 loop spans 17 amino acids.

CDR3 in amino acids: CASSVRAGGTNTGELFF. The CDR3, as DNA: TGTGCCAGCAGTGTTAGAGCGGGAGGGACGAACACCGGGGAGCTGTTTTTT. This chain connects TRBV25-1 to TRBJ2-2; TRBD2 matches at 10 bases. With V trimmed by 4 bases and J by 0 bases, 5 bases remained unmatched. CDR1 is MGHDK, CDR2 SYGVNS, per germline. The CDR3 has 17 amino acids.

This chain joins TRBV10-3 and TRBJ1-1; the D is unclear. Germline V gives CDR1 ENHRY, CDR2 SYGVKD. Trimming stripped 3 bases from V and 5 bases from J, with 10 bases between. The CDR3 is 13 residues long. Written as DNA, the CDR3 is TGTGCCATCAGTGATATCGTGAGGACTGAAGCTTTCTTT. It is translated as CAISDIVRTEAFF.

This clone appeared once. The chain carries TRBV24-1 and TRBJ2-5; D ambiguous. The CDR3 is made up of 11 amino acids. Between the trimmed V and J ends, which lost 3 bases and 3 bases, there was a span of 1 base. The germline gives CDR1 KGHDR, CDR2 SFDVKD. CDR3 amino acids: CATSDEETQYF. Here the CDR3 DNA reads TGTGCCACCAGTGATGAAGAGACCCAGTACTTC.

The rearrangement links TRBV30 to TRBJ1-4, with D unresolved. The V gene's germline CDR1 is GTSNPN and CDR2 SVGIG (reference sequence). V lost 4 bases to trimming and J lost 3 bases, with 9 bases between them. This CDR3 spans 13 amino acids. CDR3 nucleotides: TGTGCCTGGAATGCCAGATCTAATGAAAAACTGTTTTTT. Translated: CAWNARSNEKLFF. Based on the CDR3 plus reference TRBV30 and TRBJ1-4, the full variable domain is SQTIHQWPATLVQPVGSPLSLECTVEGTSNPNLYWYRQAAGRGLQLLFYSVGIGQISSEVPQNLSASRPQDRQFILSSKKLLLSDSGFYLCAWNARSNEKLFFGSGTQLSVL.

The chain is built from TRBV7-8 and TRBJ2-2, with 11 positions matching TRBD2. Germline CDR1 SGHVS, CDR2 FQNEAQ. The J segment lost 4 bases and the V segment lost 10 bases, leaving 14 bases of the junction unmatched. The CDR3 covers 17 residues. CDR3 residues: CATLRAGLAASTGELFF. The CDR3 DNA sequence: TGTGCCACTCTGAGGGCGGGACTAGCGGCGAGCACCGGGGAGCTGTTTTTT.

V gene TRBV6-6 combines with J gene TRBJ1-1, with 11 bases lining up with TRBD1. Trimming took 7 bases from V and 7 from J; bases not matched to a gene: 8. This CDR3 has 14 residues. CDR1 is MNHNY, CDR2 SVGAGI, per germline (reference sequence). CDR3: CASKGQGARGEAFF. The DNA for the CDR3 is TGTGCCAGCAAAGGACAGGGGGCGAGAGGTGAAGCTTTCTTT.

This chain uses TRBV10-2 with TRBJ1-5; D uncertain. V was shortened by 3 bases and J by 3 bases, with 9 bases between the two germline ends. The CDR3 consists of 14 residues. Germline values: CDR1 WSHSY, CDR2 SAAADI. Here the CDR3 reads CASSDRAANQPQHF. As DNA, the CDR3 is TGCGCCAGCAGTGATCGGGCCGCCAATCAGCCCCAGCATTTT.

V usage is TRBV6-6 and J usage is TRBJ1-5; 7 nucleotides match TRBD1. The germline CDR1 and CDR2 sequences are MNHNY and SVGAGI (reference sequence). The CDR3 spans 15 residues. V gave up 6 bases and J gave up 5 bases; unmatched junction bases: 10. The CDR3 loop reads CASSRRGGGDQPQHF. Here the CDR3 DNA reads TGTGCCAGCAGCCGCCGGGGAGGGGGCGATCAGCCCCAGCATTTT.

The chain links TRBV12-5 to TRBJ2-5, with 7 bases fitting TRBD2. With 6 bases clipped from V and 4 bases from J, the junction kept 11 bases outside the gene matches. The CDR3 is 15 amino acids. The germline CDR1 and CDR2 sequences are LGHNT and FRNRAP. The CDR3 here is CASGPSGGTGETQYF. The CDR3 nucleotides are TGTGCTAGTGGCCCATCGGGGGGTACGGGAGAGACCCAGTACTTC. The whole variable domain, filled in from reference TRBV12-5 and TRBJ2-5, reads DARVTQTPRHKVTEMGQEVTMRCQPILGHNTVFWYRQTMMQGLELLAYFRNRAPLDDSGMPKDRFSAEMPDATLATLKIQPSEPRDSAVYFCASGPSGGTGETQYFGPGTRLLVL.

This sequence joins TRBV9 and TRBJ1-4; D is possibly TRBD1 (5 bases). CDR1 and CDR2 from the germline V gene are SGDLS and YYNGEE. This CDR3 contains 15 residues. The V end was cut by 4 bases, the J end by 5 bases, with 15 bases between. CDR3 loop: CASSTLGGGNEKLFF. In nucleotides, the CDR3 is TGTGCCAGCAGCACACTCGGGGGAGGGAATGAAAAACTGTTTTTT.

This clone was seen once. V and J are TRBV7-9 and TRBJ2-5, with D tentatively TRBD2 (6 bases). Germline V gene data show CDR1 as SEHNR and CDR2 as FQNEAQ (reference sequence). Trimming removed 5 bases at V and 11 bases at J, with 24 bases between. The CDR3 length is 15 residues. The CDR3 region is CASSRGSQTSGAQYF. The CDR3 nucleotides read TGTGCCAGCAGCCGAGGAAGCCAGACTAGTGGGGCTCAGTACTTC.

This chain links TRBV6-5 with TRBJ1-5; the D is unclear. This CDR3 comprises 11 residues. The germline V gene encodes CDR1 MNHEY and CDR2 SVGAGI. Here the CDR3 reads CVPWRYQPQHF. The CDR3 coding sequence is TGTGTACCTTGGCGGTATCAGCCCCAGCATTTT.

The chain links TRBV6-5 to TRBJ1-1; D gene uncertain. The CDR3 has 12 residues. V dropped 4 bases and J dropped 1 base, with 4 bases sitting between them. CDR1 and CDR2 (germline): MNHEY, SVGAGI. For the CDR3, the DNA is TGTGCCAGCAGTTTCAGGAACACTGAAGCTTTCTTT. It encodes CASSFRNTEAFF.